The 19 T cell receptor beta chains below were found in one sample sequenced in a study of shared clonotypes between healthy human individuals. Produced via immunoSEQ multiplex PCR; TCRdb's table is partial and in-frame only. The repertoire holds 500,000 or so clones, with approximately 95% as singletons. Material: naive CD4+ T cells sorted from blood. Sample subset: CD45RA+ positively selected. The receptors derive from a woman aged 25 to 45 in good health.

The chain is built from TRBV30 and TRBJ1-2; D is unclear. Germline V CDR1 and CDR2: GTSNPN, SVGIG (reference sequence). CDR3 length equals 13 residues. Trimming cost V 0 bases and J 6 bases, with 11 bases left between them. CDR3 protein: CAWSVRTSNGYTF. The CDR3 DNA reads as TGTGCCTGGAGTGTAAGGACCTCGAATGGCTACACCTTC.

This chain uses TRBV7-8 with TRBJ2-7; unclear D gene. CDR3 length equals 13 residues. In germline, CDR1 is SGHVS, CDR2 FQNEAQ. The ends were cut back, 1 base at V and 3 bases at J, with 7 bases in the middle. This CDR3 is CASSLGVSYEQYF. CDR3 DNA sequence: TGTGCCAGCAGCTTAGGTGTCAGCTACGAGCAGTACTTC.

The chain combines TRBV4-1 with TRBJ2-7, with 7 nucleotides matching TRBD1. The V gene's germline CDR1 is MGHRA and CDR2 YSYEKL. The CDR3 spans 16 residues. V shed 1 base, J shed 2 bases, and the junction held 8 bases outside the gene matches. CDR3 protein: CASSQGTGDIAYEQYF. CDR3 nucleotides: TGCGCCAGCAGCCAAGGAACAGGGGATATCGCCTACGAGCAGTACTTC.

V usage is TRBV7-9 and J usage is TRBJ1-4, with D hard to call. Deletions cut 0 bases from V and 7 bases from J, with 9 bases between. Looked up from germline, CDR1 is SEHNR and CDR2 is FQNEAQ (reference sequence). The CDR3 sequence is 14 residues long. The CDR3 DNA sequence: TGTGCCAGCAGCTTAGCTGGGAAGAGTGAAAAACTGTTTTTT. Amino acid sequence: CASSLAGKSEKLFF.

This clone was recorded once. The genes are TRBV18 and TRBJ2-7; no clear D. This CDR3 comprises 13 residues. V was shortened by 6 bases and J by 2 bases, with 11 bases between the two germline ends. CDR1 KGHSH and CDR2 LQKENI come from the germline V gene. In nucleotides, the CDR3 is TGTGCCAGCTCTCCGACGGACCCCTACGAGCAGTACTTC. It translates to CASSPTDPYEQYF.

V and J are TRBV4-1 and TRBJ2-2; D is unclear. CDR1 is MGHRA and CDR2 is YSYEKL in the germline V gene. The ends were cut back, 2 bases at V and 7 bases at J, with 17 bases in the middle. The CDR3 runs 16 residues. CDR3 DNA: TGCGCCAGCAGCCAACCAAGGATAGGCGGCATCGGGGAGCTGTTTTTT. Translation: CASSQPRIGGIGELFF.

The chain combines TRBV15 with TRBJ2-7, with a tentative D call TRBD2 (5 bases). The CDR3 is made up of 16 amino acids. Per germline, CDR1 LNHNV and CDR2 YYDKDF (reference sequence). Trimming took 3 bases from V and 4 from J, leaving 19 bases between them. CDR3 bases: TGTGCCACCAGCAGGACCCTCGGAGGCGTCACTTACGAGCAGTACTTC. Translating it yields CATSRTLGGVTYEQYF.

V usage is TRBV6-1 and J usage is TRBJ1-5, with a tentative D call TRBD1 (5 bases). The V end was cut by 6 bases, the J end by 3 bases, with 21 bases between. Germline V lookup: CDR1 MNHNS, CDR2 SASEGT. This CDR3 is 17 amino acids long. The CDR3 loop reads CASRETTVWSFNQPQHF. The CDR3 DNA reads TGTGCCAGCAGGGAAACGACAGTCTGGTCCTTCAATCAGCCCCAGCATTTT.

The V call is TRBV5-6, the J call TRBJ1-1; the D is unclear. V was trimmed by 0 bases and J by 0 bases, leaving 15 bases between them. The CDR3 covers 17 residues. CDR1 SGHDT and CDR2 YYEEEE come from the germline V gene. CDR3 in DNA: TGTGCCAGCAGCTTGGCCCGGAAAAAGGTAGTGAACACTGAAGCTTTCTTT. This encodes CASSLARKKVVNTEAFF.

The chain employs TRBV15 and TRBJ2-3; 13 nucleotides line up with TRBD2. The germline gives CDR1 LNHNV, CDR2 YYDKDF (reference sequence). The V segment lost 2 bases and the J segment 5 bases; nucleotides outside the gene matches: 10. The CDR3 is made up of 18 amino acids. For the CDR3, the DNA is TGTGCCACCAGCAGAAACCTTGGACTAGCGGGAGAGGTAGATACGCAGTATTTT. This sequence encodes CATSRNLGLAGEVDTQYF.

The CDR3 sequence is CASSRTRDTEAFF. CDR3 nucleotide sequence: TGTGCCAGCAGTCGTACGAGGGACACTGAAGCTTTCTTT. The chain combines TRBV6-5 with TRBJ1-1, with D uncertain. Germline CDR1 is MNHEY and CDR2 is SVGAGI. Between the trimmed V and J ends, which lost 5 bases and 3 bases, there was a span of 10 bases. CDR3 length: 13 amino acids.

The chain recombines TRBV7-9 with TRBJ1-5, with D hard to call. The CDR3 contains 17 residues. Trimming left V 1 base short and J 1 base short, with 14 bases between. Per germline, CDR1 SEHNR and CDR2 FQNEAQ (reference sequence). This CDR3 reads CASSLVLAERSNQPQHF. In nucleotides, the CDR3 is TGTGCCAGCAGCTTAGTATTAGCGGAAAGGAGCAATCAGCCCCAGCATTTT.

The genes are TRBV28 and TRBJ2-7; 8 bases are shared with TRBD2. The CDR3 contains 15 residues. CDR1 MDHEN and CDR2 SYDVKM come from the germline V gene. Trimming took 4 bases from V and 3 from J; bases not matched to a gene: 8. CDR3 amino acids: CASSSGSGRFYEQYF. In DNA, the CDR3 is TGTGCCAGCAGTTCGGGAAGCGGGAGATTCTACGAGCAGTACTTC.

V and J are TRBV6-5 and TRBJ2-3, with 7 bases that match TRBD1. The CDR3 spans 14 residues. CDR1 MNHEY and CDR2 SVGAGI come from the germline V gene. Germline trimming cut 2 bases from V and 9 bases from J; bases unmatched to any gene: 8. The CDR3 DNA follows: TGTGCCAGCAGTTACGCATACGACAGGGACACGCAGTATTTT. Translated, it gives CASSYAYDRDTQYF.

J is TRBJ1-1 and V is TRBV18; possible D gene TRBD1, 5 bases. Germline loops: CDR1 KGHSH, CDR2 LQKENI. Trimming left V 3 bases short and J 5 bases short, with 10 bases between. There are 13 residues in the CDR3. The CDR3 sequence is CASSPRDGTEAFF. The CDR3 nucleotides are TGTGCCAGCTCACCGAGGGACGGGACTGAAGCTTTCTTT.

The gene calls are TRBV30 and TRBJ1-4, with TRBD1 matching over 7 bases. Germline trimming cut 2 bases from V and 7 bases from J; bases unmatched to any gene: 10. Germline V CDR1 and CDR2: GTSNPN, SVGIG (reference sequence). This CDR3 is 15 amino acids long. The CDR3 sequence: CAWSRNRGSSEKLFF. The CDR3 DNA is TGTGCCTGGAGTAGGAACAGGGGTTCGAGTGAAAAACTGTTTTTT.

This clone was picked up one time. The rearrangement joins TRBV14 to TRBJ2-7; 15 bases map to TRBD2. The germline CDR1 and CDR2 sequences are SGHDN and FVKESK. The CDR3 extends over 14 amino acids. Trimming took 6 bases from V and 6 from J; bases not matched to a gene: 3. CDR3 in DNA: TGTGCCAGCAGTCGGACTAGCGGGAGGGGCGAGCAGTACTTC. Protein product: CASSRTSGRGEQYF.

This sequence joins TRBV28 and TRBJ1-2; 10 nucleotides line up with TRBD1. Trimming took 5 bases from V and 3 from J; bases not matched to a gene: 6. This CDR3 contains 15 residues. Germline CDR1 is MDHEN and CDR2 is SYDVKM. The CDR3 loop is CASSEGTGEDYGYTF. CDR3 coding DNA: TGTGCCAGCAGTGAGGGGACAGGGGAGGACTATGGCTACACCTTC.

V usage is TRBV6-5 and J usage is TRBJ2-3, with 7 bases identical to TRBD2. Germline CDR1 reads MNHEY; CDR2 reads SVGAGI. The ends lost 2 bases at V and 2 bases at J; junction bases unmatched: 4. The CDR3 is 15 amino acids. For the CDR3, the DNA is TGTGCCAGCAGTTACGGGCTAGCGGTCACAGATACGCAGTATTTT. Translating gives CASSYGLAVTDTQYF.